The 25 T cell receptor beta chains below all came from one sample that was sequenced in a study of blood T cells in healthy people across ages (dated by TCRdb to the mid-2010s). Library construction relied on 5' RACE. Instrument used: Illumina HiSeq 2500. The second PCR ran for roughly 7 to 12 cycles and used a J-beta primer mix along with a sample-barcoded 5' primer. TCRdb ran its own pipeline on the public reads, namely fastp trimming at Q25 and MiXCR clone calling, and kept in-frame beta chains. Here each entry gathers all rows of one CDR3 protein and keeps the most common genes and DNA. This sample holds 650,000 to 950,000 distinct CDR3 sequences; 40% to 50% were observed only once. The top ten clonotypes cover approximately 19% of the sample. The specimen was blood. All receptors come from a man aged 55 to 69 in good health.

The chain uses TRBV5-6 and TRBJ2-1; the match to TRBD2 covers 7 bases. The CDR3 consists of 15 residues. Unmatched junction bases numbered 8, after V lost 5 bases and J lost 3 bases. Per germline, CDR1 SGHDT and CDR2 YYEEEE. The CDR3 is CASRPGWGGYNEQFF. In DNA form, the CDR3 reads TGTGCCAGCAGGCCCGGGTGGGGGGGCTACAATGAGCAGTTCTTC.

The chain has TRBV5-8 and TRBJ1-5; 9 bases match TRBD1. Germline values: CDR1 SGHTS, CDR2 YDEGEE. V was clipped by 4 bases and J by 0 bases; unmatched bases: 5. The CDR3 has 16 amino acids. The CDR3 loop reads CASSEGQGHSNQPQHF. The CDR3 DNA follows: TGTGCCAGCAGCGAGGGACAGGGACATAGCAATCAGCCCCAGCATTTT.

The chain uses TRBV7-9 and TRBJ2-5; D gene ambiguous. The V and J ends lost 1 base and 11 bases respectively, with 11 bases between them. The CDR3 is 12 residues long. The germline V gene has CDR1 SEHNR and CDR2 FQNEAQ (reference sequence). The CDR3 DNA follows: TGTGCCAGCAGCTTAGAGGCATCGGAGCAGTACTTC. Protein product: CASSLEASEQYF.

Worth noting for this clonotype: A much bigger clone sits one base away, suggesting this may be a read error. The V gene is TRBV9, the J gene TRBJ1-5; D might be TRBD1 (6 bases). Germline V lookup: CDR1 SGDLS, CDR2 YYNGEE. There are 15 residues in the CDR3. The CDR3 DNA is TGTGCCAGCGGCGTGGACAGTCAAGTCAATCAACCCCAGCATTTT. This translates into CASGVDSQVNQPQHF.

The chain links TRBV20-1 to TRBJ2-5, with TRBD1 as a possible D gene (5 bases). Germline lookup yields CDR1 DFQATT and CDR2 SNEGSKA (reference sequence). V was cut by 6 bases and J by 11 bases, with 19 bases left in between. This CDR3 has 12 amino acids. CDR3 sequence reads: CSAPKTGDKQYF. The CDR3 nucleotides read TGCAGTGCGCCCAAAACAGGCGACAAGCAGTACTTC.

The chain carries TRBV12-3 or TRBV12-4 and TRBJ1-1; D gene unclear. This CDR3 is built from 12 residues. The V and J ends lost 3 bases and 5 bases respectively, with 7 bases between them. The DNA for the CDR3 is TGTGCCAGCAGTTTGAGTTGGACTGAAGCTTTCTTT. It encodes CASSLSWTEAFF.

The V and J genes are TRBV5-6 and TRBJ1-4; no clear D gene. The CDR3 runs to 17 residues. V shed 1 base and J shed 4 bases, with 17 bases lying between them. Germline V gives CDR1 SGHDT, CDR2 YYEEEE. In nucleotides, the CDR3 is TGTGCCAGCAGCTTGTGGCTTGTTGCTGGTGGTAATGAAAAACTGTTTTTT. This encodes CASSLWLVAGGNEKLFF.

This clonotype has only a few counts. The CDR3 nucleotides are TGTGCCAGTGTCCGACGTCGTAGGGGTACGGGTCAAGAGACCCAGTACTTC. Translated: CASVRRRRGTGQETQYF. The chain recombines TRBV3-1 with TRBJ2-5, with D maybe TRBD1 (5 bases). Germline assignment: CDR1 LGHDT and CDR2 YNNKEL (reference sequence). CDR3 length equals 17 residues. Trimming took off 9 bases at V and 2 bases at J, with 25 bases between the two ends.

V usage is TRBV6-6 and J usage is TRBJ2-7, with 8 bases that match TRBD2. Unmatched junction bases numbered 16, after V lost 6 bases and J lost 3 bases. CDR1 and CDR2 (germline): MNHNY, SVGAGI (reference sequence). The CDR3 is 17 residues long. In DNA form, the CDR3 reads TGTGCCAGCAGACCCCTCGGGGGGGGAGGGATTCGCTACGAGCAGTACTTC. Translated, it gives CASRPLGGGGIRYEQYF.

This clonotype showed up just a few times. The chain joins TRBV7-2 to TRBJ2-5; D gene unclear. Germline V CDR1 and CDR2: SGHTA, FQGNSA. The CDR3 sequence is 16 residues long. With 5 bases removed from V and 2 bases from J, the gap between germline ends came to 18 bases. CDR3 in amino acids: CASSPVYVPAQETQYF. CDR3 nucleotide sequence: TGTGCCAGCAGCCCGGTTTACGTTCCGGCGCAAGAGACCCAGTACTTC. The full variable domain, its missing parts supplied by reference TRBV7-2 and TRBJ2-5, is GAGVSQSPSNKVTEKGKDVELRCDPISGHTALYWYRQSLGQGLEFLIYFQGNSAPDKSGLPSDRFSAERTGGSVSTLTIQRTQQEDSAVYLCASSPVYVPAQETQYFGPGTRLLVL.

The chain carries TRBV7-2 and TRBJ2-5; 11 bases are a match to TRBD2. V lost 1 base to trimming and J lost 1 base; unmatched junction nucleotides: 8. The V gene's germline CDR1 is SGHTA and CDR2 FQGNSA. The CDR3 length is 18 residues. The CDR3 loop is CASSLGVLAGGRQETQYF. In nucleotides, the CDR3 is TGTGCCAGCAGCTTAGGGGTCCTAGCGGGGGGTCGCCAAGAGACCCAGTACTTC.

This clonotype has just a few counts. This chain joins TRBV6-2 or TRBV6-3 and TRBJ2-1; weak D call: TRBD1 (5 bases). V lost 3 bases and J lost 8, with 8 bases in between. Germline V CDR1 and CDR2: MNHEY, SVGEGT. CDR3 size: 12 residues. CDR3 sequence reads: CASSYGADEQFF. CDR3 bases: TGTGCCAGCAGTTATGGGGCAGATGAGCAGTTCTTC.

This clonotype showed up just a few times. The chain recombines TRBV5-1 with TRBJ2-3; no clear D gene. The CDR3 is 13 amino acids. V was shortened by 5 bases and J by 6 bases, with 13 bases between the two germline ends. Germline V CDR1 and CDR2: SGHRS, YFSETQ. The DNA for the CDR3 is TGCGCCAGCAGGCTTACGACCGAGGATACGCAGTATTTT. It translates to CASRLTTEDTQYF.

V usage is TRBV14 and J usage is TRBJ1-1; the D is unclear. CDR1 SGHDN and CDR2 FVKESK come from the germline V gene. The V and J ends lost 0 bases and 6 bases respectively, with 8 bases between them. This CDR3 has 13 residues. The chain's CDR3 is CASSQESRAEAFF. The CDR3 coding sequence is TGTGCCAGCAGCCAAGAATCCCGGGCTGAAGCTTTCTTT.

This sequence joins TRBV3-1 and TRBJ2-1, with 9 positions matching TRBD1. Germline CDR1 LGHDT, CDR2 YNNKEL (reference sequence). This CDR3 contains 17 residues. V gave up 3 bases and J gave up 6 bases; unmatched junction bases: 12. The CDR3 region has the DNA TGTGCCAGCAGCCATGGGAACTGGGACAGGGCTCGCAATGAGCAGTTCTTC. It is translated as CASSHGNWDRARNEQFF.

The V and J genes are TRBV11-2 and TRBJ2-7; 10 bases map to TRBD1. The V gene's germline CDR1 is SGHAT and CDR2 FQNNGV. The ends lost 1 base at V and 5 bases at J; junction bases unmatched: 11. This CDR3 spans 17 amino acids. The CDR3 sequence is CASSLGQNRDRGHEQYF. The CDR3, as DNA: TGTGCCAGCAGCTTAGGACAGAACCGGGACAGGGGCCACGAGCAGTACTTC.

The chain combines TRBV7-2 with TRBJ2-4; 11 bases agree with TRBD1. This CDR3 spans 17 amino acids. Trimming cost V 4 bases and J 2 bases; bases outside gene matches: 7. In germline, CDR1 is SGHTA, CDR2 FQGNSA. The CDR3 DNA sequence: TGTGCCAGCAGCTCTTATGGACAGGGGGCGTCCAAAAACATTCAGTACTTC. It yields the protein CASSSYGQGASKNIQYF.

The chain joins TRBV20-1 to TRBJ1-2; possibly TRBD1 for D (5 bases). The ends were cut back, 5 bases at V and 6 bases at J, with 16 bases in the middle. Germline loops: CDR1 DFQATT, CDR2 SNEGSKA (reference sequence). This CDR3 is built from 13 residues. CDR3: CSAPYRGHHGYTF. The CDR3 bases are TGCAGTGCTCCCTACCGGGGCCACCATGGCTACACCTTC.

In its sample, this clonotype was seen once. The chain carries TRBV12-3 or TRBV12-4 and TRBJ2-1; a possible D gene is TRBD2 (7 bases). V dropped 6 bases and J dropped 5 bases, with 11 bases sitting between them. The CDR3 extends over 13 amino acids. The CDR3 protein is CASRGAGDNEQFF. DNA for the CDR3: TGTGCCAGCAGGGGGGCGGGGGACAATGAGCAGTTCTTC.

The chain employs TRBV2 and TRBJ2-1, with TRBD1 as a possible D gene (5 bases). The CDR3 consists of 13 residues. The germline CDR1 and CDR2 sequences are SNHLY and FYNNEI. The V end was cut by 5 bases, the J end by 7 bases, with 12 bases between. For the CDR3, the DNA is TGTGCCAGCAGTTACGTCAGGGAAAATGAGCAGTTCTTC. This encodes CASSYVRENEQFF.

The chain joins TRBV4-3 to TRBJ2-7; 8 bases match TRBD2. CDR3 size: 16 residues. Germline V gives CDR1 LGHNA, CDR2 YSLEER. V lost 4 bases and J lost 4; bases outside the gene matches: 12. The CDR3 protein is CASSPTAGGPTYEQYF. In nucleotides, the CDR3 is TGCGCCAGCAGCCCCACCGCGGGGGGCCCTACTTACGAGCAGTACTTC.

The sample holds many counts of this clonotype. The chain employs TRBV27 and TRBJ1-5; D call uncertain. CDR3 length equals 13 residues. Germline-derived CDR1 and CDR2 are MNHEY and SMNVEV (reference sequence). V was shortened by 6 bases and J by 4 bases, with 10 bases between the two germline ends. The CDR3 reads CASSRGQNQPQHF. CDR3 coding DNA: TGTGCCAGCAGCCGAGGCCAAAATCAGCCCCAGCATTTT.

This clonotype was detected a few times. V gene TRBV4-3 combines with J gene TRBJ2-5, with no clear D. The V end was cut by 5 bases, the J end by 5 bases, with 18 bases between. The germline gives CDR1 LGHNA, CDR2 YSLEER. The CDR3 extends over 15 amino acids. The CDR3 DNA reads TGCGCCAGCAGCAAAAACGGGTGGGCCATGGAGACCCAGTACTTC. Residues: CASSKNGWAMETQYF.

There are many counts of this clonotype. The gene calls are TRBV5-1 and TRBJ2-4; 9 nucleotides match TRBD1. Germline loops: CDR1 SGHRS, CDR2 YFSETQ. J gave up 6 bases and V 2 bases, and 9 bases lay outside the gene matches. The CDR3 is 16 amino acids. CDR3: CASSLALTGGGNIQYF. The CDR3 coding sequence is TGCGCCAGCAGCTTAGCTCTCACAGGGGGCGGAAACATTCAGTACTTC.

This clonotype occurred a few times. This chain links TRBV7-2 with TRBJ1-6; weak D call: TRBD1 (5 bases). Trimming removed 6 bases from V and 6 bases from J, with 15 bases in between. The length of the CDR3 is 15 residues. Germline CDR1 and CDR2: SGHTA and FQGNSA. CDR3 loop: CASSLGELFNSPLHF. CDR3 nucleotide sequence: TGTGCCAGCAGTCTAGGGGAATTGTTTAATTCACCCCTCCACTTT.